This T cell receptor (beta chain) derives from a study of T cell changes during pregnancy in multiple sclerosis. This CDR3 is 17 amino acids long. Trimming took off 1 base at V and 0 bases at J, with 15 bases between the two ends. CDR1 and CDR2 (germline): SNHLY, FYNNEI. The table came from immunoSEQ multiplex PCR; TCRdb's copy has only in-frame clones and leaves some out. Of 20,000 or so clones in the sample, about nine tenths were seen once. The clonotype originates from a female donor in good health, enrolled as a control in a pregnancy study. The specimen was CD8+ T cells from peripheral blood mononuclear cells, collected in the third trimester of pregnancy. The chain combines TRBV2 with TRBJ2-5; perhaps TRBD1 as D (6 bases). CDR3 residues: CASSEGVPGEYQETQYF. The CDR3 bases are TGTGCCAGCAGTGAAGGGGTCCCAGGGGAGTACCAAGAGACCCAGTACTTC.